This TCR beta chain originates from a study of human T cells and chemical hapten exposure. Background on the study: Sensitization was performed using 2% DPC on a roughly 2 cm by roughly 2 cm upper inner arm skin site. Diphenylcyclopropenone was administered weekly to the scalp of patients throughout the roughly 22-week study. Affected patients, primarily female, had alopecia areata, totalis or universalis. Whole-study findings and limits: Expanded TCRs were compared with controls, and the expanded TCRs formed significantly more large CDR3 similarity clusters.

Time point here: patch test 2, 6 weeks after DPC sensitization. The treatment denotes: therapeutic diphenylcyclopropenone sensitization with weekly scalp DPC. The table lists this clonotype with a few counts. Its target is not known. One entry per CDR3 protein, called by TCRdb with MiXCR from the RACE reads. This table holds about 40,000 distinct CDR3 sequences, more than 8.5% found once. V shed 5 bases, J shed 6 bases, and the junction held 4 bases outside the gene matches. CDR1 and CDR2 (germline): SGHTA, FQGNSA. This CDR3 region has 14 residues. The material sequenced was whole blood, taken in connection with sensitization to the hapten diphenylcyclopropenone (DPC). The chain links TRBV7-2 to TRBJ1-6, with 7 bases fitting TRBD1. This clonotype originated in a middle-aged woman with alopecia areata. Some clones in this sample may be carry-over from other donors' samples. CDR3 sequence (DNA): TGTGCCAGCAGCCCTGGACAGGTTAATTCACCCCTCCACTTT. Translating gives CASSPGQVNSPLHF.